This T cell receptor beta chain was sequenced during a study of cytomegalovirus exposure and HLA in healthy donors. Regarding this clone: The antigen is not known.

Points from the study as a whole: A later analysis showed HLA-associated TCR beta chains outstripping equally common others in clonal expansion. Most of the TCR beta V segments (in an earlier analysis) were productive either about 90% or about 30% of the time.

PCR amplification relied on 60 Vbeta primers (plus 13 Jbeta primers). TCRdb's table, derived via immunoSEQ multiplex PCR, lists solely in-frame clones and lacks some. Of roughly 160,000 clones listed, roughly 80% were seen once; the top ten hold under 1.1%. The sequencing input was PBMCs. This TCR was sampled from a man under 40 in good health and CMV-seronegative.

This chain's CDR3 is CASNASGISLWYNEQFF. In DNA, the CDR3 is TGTGCCAGCAATGCTAGCGGTATTTCCCTCTGGTACAATGAGCAGTTCTTC. The chain uses TRBV6-4 and TRBJ2-1, with 7 bases aligning to TRBD2. V trimming: 7 bases; J trimming: 4 bases; junction bases outside the gene matches: 16. The length of the CDR3 is 17 residues. Per the germline V gene, CDR1 is MRHNA and CDR2 is SNTAGT.